Listed below are T cell receptor beta chains from one sample, sequenced in a study of shared clonotypes between healthy human individuals. This table comes from immunoSEQ multiplex PCR, and its TCRdb copy is limited to in-frame clones, with some not included. This table holds about 2.4 million clones, 93% found once. The sample taken for sequencing was naive CD4+ T cells from PBMCs. The receptors were sampled from a man younger than 35 in good health. Some clones in this sample may be carry-over from other donors' samples. Both conserved end residues are part of each CDR3. D genes are given only for firm matches. Not every row has a clone size; where given, it reads once, few, many or a size class.

CASTRRGTGELFF,TGTGCCAGCACTCGGAGGGGAACCGGGGAGCTGTTTTTT,TRBJ2-2,TRBV6-6,-,-
CASRPGFGDGRTGELFF,TGTGCCAGCAGACCGGGGTTCGGGGACGGCAGGACCGGGGAGCTGTTTTTT,TRBJ2-2,TRBV27,-,-
CASSRTGGVNEQFF,TGTGCCAGCAGCAGAACAGGGGGGGTCAATGAGCAGTTCTTC,TRBJ2-1,TRBV9,-,-
CATSREYAGTSGRYF,TGTGCCACCAGCAGAGAGTATGCCGGGACTAGCGGGCGGTACTTC,TRBJ2-7,TRBV15,-,TRBD2
CASRKEGTSTYEQYF,TGTGCCAGCAGGAAGGAGGGGACTAGCACCTACGAGCAGTACTTC,TRBJ2-7,TRBV2,-,TRBD2
CASGTQETQYF,TGTGCTAGTGGTACCCAGGAGACCCAGTACTTC,TRBJ2-5,TRBV12-5,-,-
CASRKGDLKGQTQYF,TGTGCCAGCAGAAAAGGGGACCTGAAAGGGCAGACCCAGTACTTC,TRBJ2-5,TRBV6-5,-,-
CASRTPGTGGYTF,TGTGCCAGTAGAACCCCGGGGACTGGTGGCTACACCTTC,TRBJ1-2,TRBV19,-,-
CASSLGQGSNTEAFF,TGTGCCAGCTCACTGGGACAGGGTTCGAACACTGAAGCTTTCTTT,TRBJ1-1,TRBV18,-,TRBD1
CASSARGGYGYTF,TGTGCCAGCAGTGCACGGGGGGGCTATGGCTACACCTTC,TRBJ1-2,TRBV28,-,-
CASSLRDTQYF,TGTGCCAGCAGCTTGCGGGATACGCAGTATTTT,TRBJ2-3,TRBV5-4,-,-
CASSLLDTEAFF,TGTGCCAGCAGTTTGCTGGACACTGAAGCTTTCTTT,TRBJ1-1,TRBV28,-,-
CASSLEAAGEQYF,TGCGCCAGCAGCTTGGAGGCGGCTGGGGAGCAGTACTTC,TRBJ2-7,TRBV5-1,-,-
CASSFPRSAQYGTDTQYF,TGTGCCAGCAGTTTTCCGCGCAGCGCGCAATACGGCACAGATACGCAGTATTTT,TRBJ2-3,TRBV28,-,-
CASSLSGTGYGYTF,TGTGCCAGCAGCTTATCCGGGACGGGATATGGCTACACCTTC,TRBJ1-2,TRBV5-6,-,-
CASGAPDTEAFF,TGTGCCAGTGGGGCCCCCGACACTGAAGCTTTCTTT,TRBJ1-1,TRBV6-5,few,-